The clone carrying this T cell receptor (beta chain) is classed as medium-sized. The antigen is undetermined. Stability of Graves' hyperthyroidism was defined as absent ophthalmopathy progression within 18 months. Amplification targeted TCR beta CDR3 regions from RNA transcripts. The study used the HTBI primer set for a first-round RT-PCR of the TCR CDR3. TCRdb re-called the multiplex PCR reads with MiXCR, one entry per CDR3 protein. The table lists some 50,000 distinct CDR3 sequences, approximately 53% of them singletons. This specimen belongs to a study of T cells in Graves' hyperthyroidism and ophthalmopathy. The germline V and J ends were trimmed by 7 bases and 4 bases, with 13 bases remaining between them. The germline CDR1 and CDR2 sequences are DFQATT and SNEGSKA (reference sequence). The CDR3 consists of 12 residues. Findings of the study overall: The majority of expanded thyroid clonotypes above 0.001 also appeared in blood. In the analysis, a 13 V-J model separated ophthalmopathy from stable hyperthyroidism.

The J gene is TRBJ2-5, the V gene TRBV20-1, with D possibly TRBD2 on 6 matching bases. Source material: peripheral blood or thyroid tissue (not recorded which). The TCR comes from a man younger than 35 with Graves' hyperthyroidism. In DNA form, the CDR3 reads TGCAGTGGGGCGGGGCAGGGAGAGACCCAGTACTTC. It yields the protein CSGAGQGETQYF.